This T cell receptor beta chain was documented in a study of shared clonotypes between healthy human individuals. CDR1 is SGDLS, CDR2 YYNGEE, per germline. Trimming pared 3 bases from V and 0 bases from J, leaving 6 bases between. CDR3 length: 14 amino acids. Only in-frame clones appear in the TCRdb table, and some are missing; sequencing was by immunoSEQ multiplex PCR. The data show around 2.1 million clones, approximately 96% seen once. The chain joins TRBV9 to TRBJ2-2, with D perhaps matching TRBD1 (5 bases). The sequenced sample was naive CD4+ T cells sorted from blood. Subset given: CD45RA+ positively selected. This TCR came from a man aged 18 to 29 in good health. For the CDR3, the DNA is TGTGCCAGCAGCGAGGGGTCGAACACCGGGGAGCTGTTTTTT. Its protein is CASSEGSNTGELFF.